The source of this TCR beta chain is a study of blood T cell repertoires in COVID-19. CDR1 is MNHEY, CDR2 SMNVEV, per germline (reference sequence). Trimming took 6 bases from V and 3 from J; bases not matched to a gene: 4. The CDR3 runs 13 residues. A single count supports this clone. Original processing notes: Researchers report that nucleated cell counts were estimated from reference gene primer amplification. Profiled with immunoSEQ multiplex PCR; TCRdb holds only in-frame clones, not every one. V and J calls and clone size are as listed in that table; D and trimming were resolved from the DNA. The repertoire has 300,000 or so clones, roughly 90% of them found once; the top ten carry roughly 2.6%.

This chain joins TRBV27 and TRBJ1-2, with 7 positions matching TRBD1. Sequenced: PBMCs or T cells enriched from blood (not recorded which). The receptor's source is a man aged 55 to 70 who had recovered from COVID-19. CDR3 loop: CASSNRGHYGYTF. CDR3 nucleotide sequence: TGTGCCAGCAGCAACAGGGGTCACTATGGCTACACCTTC.